The 32 T cell receptor beta chains given below trace back to one sample, sequenced in a study of Graves' ophthalmopathy and Graves' hyperthyroidism. The sequenced template was RNA, covering the TCR beta CDR3 region. A first-round RT-PCR used HTBI primers, followed by a second-round multiplex PCR. TCRdb re-analysed the multiplex PCR reads in MiXCR, keeping a single row per CDR3 protein. Found here are around 1,200,000 distinct CDR3 sequences, 35% to 40% of them singletons; the top ten hold approximately 12%. Input material: peripheral blood or thyroid tissue (not recorded which). These receptors were obtained from an adult man with Graves' hyperthyroidism.

The J gene is TRBJ1-5, the V gene TRBV24-1, with D possibly TRBD1 on 6 matching bases. This CDR3 has 13 residues. From germline, CDR1 is KGHDR and CDR2 SFDVKD. With 5 bases removed from V and 6 bases from J, the gap between germline ends came to 10 bases. CDR3 DNA: TGTGCCACCAGTGCGACAGGCGGTCAGCCCCAGCATTTT. It translates to CATSATGGQPQHF.

Here the CDR3 reads CATSAKTGGTRGYTF. In DNA form, the CDR3 reads TGTGCCACCAGTGCTAAGACAGGGGGGACGCGTGGCTACACCTTC. V gene TRBV24-1 combines with J gene TRBJ1-2, with 9 positions matching TRBD1. This CDR3 region has 15 residues. V dropped 5 bases and J dropped 7; count of bases not matched to a gene: 10. Germline V gene data show CDR1 as KGHDR and CDR2 as SFDVKD.

This chain links TRBV29-1 with TRBJ1-2, with D hard to call. CDR3 length: 12 amino acids. Germline values: CDR1 SQVTM, CDR2 ANQGSEA. V gave up 4 bases and J gave up 2 bases, with 8 bases separating them. The CDR3 reads CSVVLGNYGYTF. CDR3 DNA: TGCAGCGTTGTTTTGGGGAACTATGGCTACACCTTC.

Many counts were recorded for this clonotype. This chain connects TRBV7-8 to TRBJ1-1; D unclear. The germline V gene encodes CDR1 SGHVS and CDR2 FQNEAQ. The CDR3 sequence is 15 residues long. Trimming shortened V by 5 bases and J by 3 bases, and 16 bases separated the two germline ends. CDR3 amino acids: CASSATSNPYTEAFF. The CDR3 DNA reads as TGTGCCAGCAGCGCTACCTCAAACCCATACACTGAAGCTTTCTTT.

This clonotype was seen a single time. The likely explanation is a read error, given a far larger clone one base away. This chain links TRBV7-7 with TRBJ1-2, with 9 bases matching TRBD1. Germline values: CDR1 SSHAT, CDR2 FNYEAQ (reference sequence). This CDR3 comprises 14 residues. V shed 4 bases, J shed 3 bases, and the junction held 3 bases outside the gene matches. CDR3 in amino acids: CASSSTGGDYGYTF. DNA of the CDR3: TGTGCCAGCAGCTCAACAGGGGGCGACTATGGCTACACCTTC. Filled out from reference TRBV7-7 and TRBJ1-2, the complete variable domain reads GAGVSQSPRYKVTKRGQDVTLRCDPISSHATLYWYQQALGQGPEFLTYFNYEAQPDKSGLPSDRFSAERPEGSISTLTIQRTEQRDSAMYRCASSSTGGDYGYTFGSGTRLTVV.

The V call is TRBV19, the J call TRBJ2-7; D perhaps matches TRBD2 (6 bases). The germline V gene has CDR1 LNHDA and CDR2 SQIVND (reference sequence). The CDR3 is 12 amino acids. Between the trimmed V and J ends, which lost 8 bases and 6 bases, there was a span of 14 bases. The CDR3 region is CASADGTFEQYF. CDR3 DNA sequence: TGTGCCAGTGCAGACGGGACTTTCGAGCAGTACTTC.

The V call is TRBV12-3 or TRBV12-4, the J call TRBJ2-5, with D perhaps TRBD1 or TRBD2 (7 bases each). The CDR3 totals 15 residues. V was cut by 1 base and J by 4 bases, with 13 bases left in between. The DNA of the CDR3 is TGTGCCAGCAGTTTAGACTCCAGGGGGGGAGAGACCCAGTACTTC. It is translated as CASSLDSRGGETQYF.

This clonotype has more than one count but fewer than ten. The CDR3 nucleotides read TGTGCCAGCAGCTTAGAGTCTGTGGCGTACGAGCAGTACTTC. Protein: CASSLESVAYEQYF. The genes are TRBV11-2 and TRBJ2-7; D call uncertain. Between the trimmed V and J ends, which lost 0 bases and 4 bases, there was a span of 10 bases. The CDR3 is 14 residues long. Germline assignment: CDR1 SGHAT and CDR2 FQNNGV.

The table lists this clonotype with many counts. The V and J genes are TRBV29-1 and TRBJ2-7; the match to TRBD1 covers 9 bases. Trimming cost V 5 bases and J 6 bases; bases outside gene matches: 17. This CDR3 has 16 residues. Germline V gene data show CDR1 as SQVTM and CDR2 as ANQGSEA. The CDR3 coding sequence is TGCAGCGTTCTTACACAGGGGGCGATGGATTTGCGCGAGCAGTACTTC. Residues: CSVLTQGAMDLREQYF.

This clonotype was seen repeatedly, ten times or more. This chain joins TRBV7-2 and TRBJ2-5; TRBD1 matches 12 bases. Germline values: CDR1 SGHTA, CDR2 FQGNSA. V shed 6 bases, J shed 4 bases, and the junction held 9 bases outside the gene matches. This CDR3 is 16 amino acids long. CDR3 sequence (DNA): TGTGCCAGCAGGGGCCGGGACAGGGGGCGCACAGAGACCCAGTACTTC. It is translated as CASRGRDRGRTETQYF.

This clonotype has at least ten counts. The V call is TRBV9, the J call TRBJ1-3; TRBD1 might be the D (5 bases). Between the trimmed V and J ends, which lost 1 base and 2 bases, there was a span of 7 bases. Germline CDR1 and CDR2: SGDLS and YYNGEE. This CDR3 contains 14 residues. CDR3: CASSVRGTGNTIYF. The CDR3, as DNA: TGTGCCAGCAGCGTACGGGGCACTGGAAACACCATATATTTT.

Comment on this clonotype: Since a much larger clone is just one base distant, this may be a read error. J is TRBJ1-6 and V is TRBV19, with 7 bases that match TRBD1. The CDR3 loop spans 18 amino acids. CDR1 is LNHDA, CDR2 SQIVND, per germline (reference sequence). This CDR3 is CASSMASAGRGTNSPLLF. Here the CDR3 DNA reads TGTGCCAGTAGTATGGCTTCCGCCGGCAGGGGGACTAATTCACCCCTCCTCTTT.

CDR3 in DNA: TGCGCCAGCAGCTCCCTAGCGGGAGGGCCCGGGGAGCAGTACTTC. This codes for CASSSLAGGPGEQYF. The chain employs TRBV5-1 and TRBJ2-7; TRBD2 matches 12 bases. Looked up from germline, CDR1 is SGHRS and CDR2 is YFSETQ. The CDR3 loop spans 15 amino acids. The V segment lost 3 bases and the J segment 7 bases; nucleotides outside the gene matches: 8.

In this sample, this clonotype turned up many times. The chain combines TRBV7-2 with TRBJ2-5; D possibly matches TRBD1 or TRBD2 (5 bases each). Trimming pared 5 bases from V and 4 bases from J, leaving 17 bases between. The CDR3 has 15 residues. Germline V gene sequence: CDR1 SGHTA, CDR2 FQGNSA. CDR3 DNA sequence: TGTGCCAGCAGCCGAGGGGCCCAAGGGTTAGAGACCCAGTACTTC. Its translation: CASSRGAQGLETQYF.

This clonotype was recorded at least ten times. The chain combines TRBV2 with TRBJ1-3; D gene unclear. Trimming removed 2 bases at V and 8 bases at J, with 10 bases between. CDR3 length equals 13 residues. Germline V gene sequence: CDR1 SNHLY, CDR2 FYNNEI. In DNA, the CDR3 is TGTGCCAGCAGTGAATCTGGGAAGGACACCATATATTTT. Protein sequence: CASSESGKDTIYF.

Concerning this clonotype itself: Sequence at one end of the junction differs from germline and may be a read error. The CDR3 here is CASSERSGTYNSPLHF. CDR3 in DNA: TGTGCCAGCAGTGAGCGGTCCGGGACCTACAATTCACCCCTCCACTTT. The rearrangement joins TRBV25-1 to TRBJ1-6; a weak D match, TRBD1 (5 bases). The length of the CDR3 is 16 residues. Germline V lookup: CDR1 MGHDK, CDR2 SYGVNS.

The chain recombines TRBV25-1 with TRBJ1-1; D gene ambiguous. Germline CDR1 MGHDK, CDR2 SYGVNS. This CDR3 region has 11 residues. V was clipped by 9 bases and J by 8 bases, with 13 bases between them. The DNA for the CDR3 is TGTGCCAGTGCTGGGAATATAGAAGCTTTCTTT. This sequence encodes CASAGNIEAFF.

The chain uses TRBV6-5 and TRBJ1-1; D not resolved. Between the trimmed V and J ends, which lost 3 bases and 5 bases, there was a span of 16 bases. The CDR3 is 15 amino acids. The germline V gene has CDR1 MNHEY and CDR2 SVGAGI. DNA for the CDR3: TGTGCCAGCAGTTATTGGGAAGTGAAGGGAACTGAAGCTTTCTTT. It specifies CASSYWEVKGTEAFF.

The V and J genes are TRBV24-1 and TRBJ2-2, with a tentative D call TRBD1 (6 bases). V was shortened by 4 bases and J by 7 bases, with 12 bases between the two germline ends. The germline gives CDR1 KGHDR, CDR2 SFDVKD. The CDR3 sequence is 14 residues long. The CDR3 DNA is TGTGCCACCAGTGAAGCAGGGGACGGCGGGGAGCTGTTTTTT. This encodes CATSEAGDGGELFF.

In this sample, this clonotype turned up many times. The V and J genes are TRBV12-3 or TRBV12-4 and TRBJ2-7, with 8 bases fitting TRBD1. The V gene end was trimmed by 6 bases and the J gene end by 6 bases; junction bases not matched to a gene: 4. CDR3 length: 12 residues. For the CDR3, the DNA is TGTGCCAGCAGCCCGACAGGGGTCGAGCAGTACTTC. This encodes CASSPTGVEQYF.

The chain carries TRBV6-6 and TRBJ1-3, with D possibly matching TRBD1 (6 bases). CDR3 size: 15 residues. CDR1 is MNHNY and CDR2 is SVGAGI in the germline V gene (reference sequence). V gave up 2 bases and J gave up 0 bases, with 8 bases separating them. CDR3 DNA sequence: TGTGCCAGCAGTTACCGGACAGACTCTGGAAACACCATATATTTT. Protein sequence: CASSYRTDSGNTIYF.

The genes are TRBV7-9 and TRBJ2-7, with D perhaps given as TRBD1 or TRBD2 (6 bases each). CDR3 length: 14 amino acids. Germline V gene sequence: CDR1 SEHNR, CDR2 FQNEAQ (reference sequence). V was shortened by 3 bases and J by 6 bases, with 15 bases between the two germline ends. CDR3 nucleotides: TGTGCCAGCAGCTTCAGAGGGGGGCTTTTCGAGCAGTACTTC. The encoded protein is CASSFRGGLFEQYF.

The V and J genes are TRBV10-3 and TRBJ2-7; D is perhaps TRBD1 (6 bases). This CDR3 has 11 residues. Between the trimmed V and J ends, which lost 4 bases and 7 bases, there was a span of 8 bases. Germline CDR1 and CDR2: ENHRY and SYGVKD. The CDR3 loop reads CAISATGEQYF. The CDR3, as DNA: TGTGCCATCAGTGCCACAGGGGAGCAGTACTTC.

A remark on this clonotype: A clone one base away is much larger, so this may be a read error. This CDR3 is missing its conserved last phenylalanine or tryptophan, likely due to a read error. CDR3: CASSPTKGRAQYV. The CDR3 nucleotides read TGTGCCAGCAGCCCAACGAAAGGACGGGCCCAGTACGTC. V gene TRBV7-3 combines with J gene TRBJ2-5; D is uncertain. The CDR3 extends over 13 amino acids. CDR1 is SGHTA and CDR2 is FQGTGA in the germline V gene. V was shortened by 5 bases and J by 9 bases, with 16 bases between the two germline ends.

This clonotype came up many times. This chain joins TRBV7-2 and TRBJ1-2; maybe TRBD1 (6 bases). Germline values: CDR1 SGHTA, CDR2 FQGNSA. Trimming pared 1 base from V and 4 bases from J, leaving 13 bases between. This CDR3 spans 15 amino acids. This chain's CDR3 is CASSLEVGQTYGYTF. CDR3 nucleotide sequence: TGTGCCAGCAGCTTAGAGGTTGGACAGACCTATGGCTACACCTTC.

The gene calls are TRBV10-3 and TRBJ1-4; D possibly corresponds to TRBD1 (5 bases). The CDR3 is 15 residues long. Germline CDR1 ENHRY, CDR2 SYGVKD. The V end was cut by 9 bases, the J end by 0 bases, with 14 bases between. CDR3 sequence reads: CAMTREKSTNEKLFF. CDR3 bases: TGTGCCATGACCAGGGAGAAGTCAACTAATGAAAAACTGTTTTTT.

This chain joins TRBV10-3 and TRBJ1-5; D gene uncertain. V was cut by 5 bases and J by 6 bases, with 14 bases left in between. The germline CDR1 and CDR2 sequences are ENHRY and SYGVKD. The CDR3 length is 14 residues. The CDR3 region has the DNA TGTGCCATCAGTTACGATGGTGCAGGTCAGCCCCAGCATTTT. Translating it yields CAISYDGAGQPQHF.

This clonotype was observed at least ten times. The V call is TRBV5-6, the J call TRBJ1-4, with 7 bases identical to TRBD1. The germline CDR1 and CDR2 sequences are SGHDT and YYEEEE. This CDR3 has 20 amino acids. Unmatched junction bases numbered 18, after V lost 0 bases and J lost 4 bases. CDR3 DNA: TGTGCCAGCAGCTTGGTCGTGCGACAGGGACAAATCGGCGGTAATGAAAAACTGTTTTTT. Encoded protein: CASSLVVRQGQIGGNEKLFF.

The chain employs TRBV20-1 and TRBJ2-7, with TRBD1 as a possible D gene (5 bases). V lost 3 bases and J 0 bases, leaving 12 bases between the germline ends. The CDR3 is made up of 14 amino acids. Per the germline V gene, CDR1 is DFQATT and CDR2 is SNEGSKA (reference sequence). The CDR3 sequence: CSASYRGSSYEQYF. The DNA of the CDR3 is TGCAGTGCTAGTTATAGGGGAAGCTCCTACGAGCAGTACTTC.

The DNA of the CDR3 is TGTGCCAGCAGCCAAGCTTTTGAGGCGGGAGGGGTGGAGACCCAGCATTTT. Its translation: CASSQAFEAGGVETQHF. The chain has TRBV6-1 and TRBJ1-5; TRBD1 might be the D (5 bases). The V end was cut by 6 bases, the J end by 11 bases, with 29 bases between. The length of the CDR3 is 17 residues. The germline V gene has CDR1 MNHNS and CDR2 SASEGT.

This clonotype was observed many times. The chain has TRBV4-3 and TRBJ1-1; possibly TRBD1 for D (6 bases). Germline V gene sequence: CDR1 LGHNA, CDR2 YSLEER. CDR3 size: 13 residues. The V gene lost 11 bases and the J gene lost 6 bases, with 19 bases spanning the gap. Written as DNA, the CDR3 is TGCGCCTCGAACGTCCTGGGGGGCGCTGAAGCTTTCTTT. Its protein is CASNVLGGAEAFF.

The sample holds a few counts of this clonotype. CDR3 loop: CASSPLTGGPRETQYF. The CDR3 DNA is TGTGCCAGCTCGCCCCTCACAGGGGGCCCCCGGGAGACCCAGTACTTC. This chain connects TRBV5-6 to TRBJ2-5; TRBD1 agrees at 9 bases. Germline CDR1 is SGHDT and CDR2 is YYEEEE. The trim removed 7 bases at V and 5 bases at J, leaving 15 bases unmatched. There are 16 residues in the CDR3.